One and the same sample provided the 6 T cell receptor beta chains below, sequenced in a study of Ad26.COV2.S vaccination and SARS-CoV-2 variants. The method was immunoSEQ multiplex PCR; TCRdb's version includes in-frame clones alone and lacks a portion of them. Here the sample spans around 450,000 clones, nearly 90% being singletons. Described treatment: around 19 received Ad26.COV2.S at low or high dose, single or two shots; several received placebo; per-sample allocation not given. Samples analyzed were those drawn on day 63 after the first vaccine or placebo injection. The sequencing here drew on peripheral blood, taken in a trial of Ad26.COV2.S vaccine versus placebo. All receptors come from a person between 18 and 59 years old who received the Ad26.COV2.S COVID-19 vaccine or a placebo.

The chain uses TRBV7-2 and TRBJ1-2; D ambiguous. Germline V gives CDR1 SGHTA, CDR2 FQGNSA. The CDR3 sequence is 14 residues long. Between the trimmed V and J ends, which lost 3 bases and 6 bases, there was a span of 14 bases. The CDR3 sequence is CASSLVGGGDGYTF. In DNA form, the CDR3 reads TGTGCCAGCAGCTTGGTGGGCGGTGGGGATGGCTACACCTTC.

The V and J genes are TRBV7-6 and TRBJ1-3; D perhaps matches TRBD1 (6 bases). This CDR3 has 18 amino acids. Germline V gene data show CDR1 as SGHVS and CDR2 as FNYEAQ. The V and J ends lost 1 base and 1 base respectively, with 17 bases between them. The CDR3 sequence is CASSLEDTGYGSGNTIYF. The CDR3 DNA follows: TGTGCCAGCAGCTTAGAGGATACAGGGTATGGGTCTGGAAACACCATATATTTT. The variable domain in full, with the rest retrieved from reference TRBV7-6 and TRBJ1-3, is GAGVSQSPRYKVTKRGQDVALRCDPISGHVSLYWYRQALGQGPEFLTYFNYEAQQDKSGLPNDRFSAERPEGSISTLTIQRTEQRDSAMYRCASSLEDTGYGSGNTIYFGEGSWLTVV.

This sequence joins TRBV11-3 and TRBJ2-2; D is unclear. The V end was cut by 5 bases, the J end by 0 bases, with 13 bases between. Germline V lookup: CDR1 SGHNT, CDR2 YENEEA. This CDR3 has 16 amino acids. The CDR3 coding sequence is TGTGCCAGCAGCCGTGACAACGTTCCGAACACCGGGGAGCTGTTTTTT. Residues: CASSRDNVPNTGELFF.

The chain uses TRBV15 and TRBJ2-7; D might be TRBD1 (6 bases). CDR3 length: 14 amino acids. Deletions cut 4 bases from V and 2 bases from J, with 12 bases between. Germline loops: CDR1 LNHNV, CDR2 YYDKDF (reference sequence). The CDR3 sequence is CATSTGSGAYEQYF. The CDR3 DNA is TGTGCCACCAGCACAGGATCAGGGGCCTACGAGCAGTACTTC. The variable domain in full, with the rest retrieved from reference TRBV15 and TRBJ2-7, is DAMVIQNPRYQVTQFGKPVTLSCSQTLNHNVMYWYQQKSSQAPKLLFHYYDKDFNNEADTPDNFQSRRPNTSFCFLDIRSPGLGDTAMYLCATSTGSGAYEQYFGPGTRLTVT.

The chain employs TRBV5-1 and TRBJ1-2, with no clear D. The CDR3 totals 15 residues. Germline V gene lookup returns CDR1 SGHRS and CDR2 YFSETQ. Trimming pared 0 bases from V and 3 bases from J, leaving 12 bases between. The CDR3 loop is CASSLGAGGDYGYTF. Here the CDR3 DNA reads TGCGCCAGCAGCTTGGGGGCGGGAGGAGACTATGGCTACACCTTC.

The V call is TRBV12-3 or TRBV12-4, the J call TRBJ2-4; TRBD2 agrees at 7 bases. This CDR3 spans 13 amino acids. V was pared by 6 bases and J by 12 bases, with 11 bases of the junction left unmatched. CDR3 residues: CASRGLDWGGQYF. CDR3 coding DNA: TGTGCCAGCAGGGGACTGGACTGGGGGGGTCAGTACTTC.